Included here is one TCR beta chain sequence, with context. Each subset's genomic DNA was shared equally among a number of immunoSEQ plates. The data were produced by immunoSEQ multiplex PCR, yet TCRdb's version contains in-frame clones alone and is incomplete. The sample has roughly 1,100,000 clones; about 80% are singletons. These data come from a study of shared clonotypes between healthy human individuals. All participating donors were Caucasian adults from Nashville, Tennessee. Trimming took 0 bases from V and 1 from J; bases not matched to a gene: 5. The length of the CDR3 is 16 residues. The germline CDR1 and CDR2 sequences are SGDLS and YYNGEE.

This chain joins TRBV9 and TRBJ2-3; 7 bases are shared with TRBD2. The sample was memory CD4+ T cells sorted from blood. The subset: CD45RA-negative fraction. This sequence originates from a man younger than 30 in good health. In nucleotides, the CDR3 is TGTGCCAGCAGCGTAGATGGGCTAGCGGGCACAGATACGCAGTATTTT. Translated, it gives CASSVDGLAGTDTQYF.